These 23 T cell receptor beta chains originate from one sample sequenced in a study of T cells expressing NK-cell markers. From its re-call of the 5' RACE reads, TCRdb lists each CDR3 protein once, without DNA. The sample table includes roughly 110,000 distinct CDR3 sequences. Sequencing used blood T cells: a sorted CD56 or NKG2C T cell subset, CD4+ or CD8+ T cells, or bulk PBMC T cells (not recorded which). These TCRs come from a woman aged 18-70 years in good health.

The gene calls are TRBV20-1 and TRBJ2-7. This CDR3 is 12 amino acids long. Per the germline V gene, CDR1 is DFQATT and CDR2 is SNEGSKA (reference sequence). The chain's CDR3 is CSARDLSYEQYF.

This chain uses TRBV7-3 with TRBJ2-1. CDR3 length: 13 amino acids. The germline V gene encodes CDR1 SGHTA and CDR2 FQGTGA. CDR3 sequence: CASSLTGRNEQFF.

The rearrangement uses TRBV7-2 and TRBJ1-5. The germline gives CDR1 SGHTA, CDR2 FQGNSA. The CDR3 loop spans 14 amino acids. The CDR3: CASSLVLGSQPQHF.

The rearrangement joins TRBV7-9 to TRBJ2-1; TCRdb's assignment of TRBD2 cannot be checked, as there is no DNA. CDR3 length: 16 amino acids. The V gene's germline CDR1 is SEHNR and CDR2 FQNEAQ (reference sequence). CDR3 region: CASSSRPSSSYNEQFF. The full variable domain, rest sourced from reference TRBV7-9 and TRBJ2-1, is DTGVSQNPRHKITKRGQNVTFRCDPISEHNRLYWYRQTLGQGPEFLTYFQNEAQLEKSRLLSDRFSAERPKGSFSTLEIQRTEQGDSAMYLCASSSRPSSSYNEQFFGPGTRLTVL.

The genes are TRBV12-3 or TRBV12-4 and TRBJ2-7; TCRdb names TRBD1, which stays unverified in the absence of DNA. The CDR3 extends over 12 amino acids. The CDR3 loop is CASTHPGNEQYF.

The rearrangement links TRBV7-2 to TRBJ1-2. The CDR3 extends over 14 amino acids. Germline loops: CDR1 SGHTA, CDR2 FQGNSA. The CDR3 sequence is CASSPRTGNYGYTF.

The genes are TRBV30 and TRBJ2-3; TCRdb's D call, TRBD1, is unchecked because there is no DNA. The CDR3 runs 12 residues. Germline lookup yields CDR1 GTSNPN and CDR2 SVGIG (reference sequence). This chain's CDR3 is CAWSPRVDTQYF.

The chain combines TRBV12-3 or TRBV12-4 with TRBJ2-1; the TCRdb D gene call, TRBD2, has no DNA to confirm it. The CDR3 length is 14 residues. The CDR3 sequence: CASSLGPISNEQFF.

The rearrangement links TRBV9 to TRBJ2-3; TCRdb gives TRBD2 as the D gene, but with no DNA this cannot be confirmed. Germline-derived CDR1 and CDR2 are SGDLS and YYNGEE. There are 16 residues in the CDR3. CDR3 residues: CASSVGDSGLTDTQYF.

The V call is TRBV12-3 or TRBV12-4, the J call TRBJ2-4; lacking DNA, the TRBD1 call made by TCRdb goes unchecked. This CDR3 region has 14 residues. The CDR3 sequence: CASSILSGGDIQYF.

The rearrangement uses TRBV12-3 or TRBV12-4 and TRBJ2-2; with no DNA, the TCRdb D assignment of TRBD2 cannot be verified. The CDR3 extends over 15 amino acids. Here the CDR3 reads CASSPSGANTGELFF.

This chain joins TRBV7-8 and TRBJ2-3; TCRdb's D call, TRBD1, is unchecked because there is no DNA. This CDR3 spans 15 amino acids. Germline V gives CDR1 SGHVS, CDR2 FQNEAQ. CDR3 sequence reads: CASSLEWGSTDTQYF.

CDR3 amino acids: CASSESPSYEQYF. The chain recombines TRBV3-1 with TRBJ2-7; as DNA is missing, the TRBD2 call by TCRdb cannot be tested. The CDR3 has 13 residues. The V gene's germline CDR1 is LGHDT and CDR2 YNNKEL (reference sequence).

V and J are TRBV3-1 and TRBJ2-3; TCRdb indicates TRBD2, and absent DNA this call remains unverified. This CDR3 spans 16 amino acids. The germline CDR1 and CDR2 sequences are LGHDT and YNNKEL (reference sequence). CDR3 in amino acids: CASSQEGGGARDTQYF.

This chain connects TRBV5-4 to TRBJ2-2; the TCRdb call, TRBD1, lacks DNA for checking. The length of the CDR3 is 16 residues. Per germline, CDR1 SGHNT and CDR2 YYREEE (reference sequence). CDR3 loop: CASSPFQGSNTGELFF.

V is TRBV15 and J is TRBJ2-5; the D gene TCRdb calls, TRBD2, cannot be checked with no DNA. In germline, CDR1 is LNHNV, CDR2 YYDKDF (reference sequence). The CDR3 covers 18 residues. The CDR3 reads CATSRDRELADYQETQYF.

This rearrangement joins TRBV14 to TRBJ2-1; TCRdb indicates TRBD1, and absent DNA this call remains unverified. The CDR3 totals 16 residues. Germline V gene lookup returns CDR1 SGHDN and CDR2 FVKESK. CDR3 in amino acids: CASSQLGPAHANEQFF.

The chain uses TRBV9 and TRBJ1-1; there is no DNA to check the TCRdb D call of TRBD1. Germline V gene lookup returns CDR1 SGDLS and CDR2 YYNGEE. There are 15 residues in the CDR3. CDR3 loop: CASSPPGGAQTEAFF.

The chain joins TRBV11-2 to TRBJ2-1. The germline V gene encodes CDR1 SGHAT and CDR2 FQNNGV. This CDR3 is built from 15 residues. CDR3: CASSLVGYTDNEQFF.

The chain has TRBV9 and TRBJ2-1; the D call of TRBD2 rests on TCRdb alone, since no DNA is present to check it. CDR3 length: 18 amino acids. Per the germline V gene, CDR1 is SGDLS and CDR2 is YYNGEE. The CDR3 is CASSVASGGPVSYNEQFF.

This chain joins TRBV25-1 and TRBJ2-5; TCRdb's assignment of TRBD2 cannot be checked, as there is no DNA. CDR3 size: 16 residues. Germline values: CDR1 MGHDK, CDR2 SYGVNS. CDR3: CASSQLAGANQETQYF.

The rearrangement links TRBV4-2 to TRBJ2-7. Germline values: CDR1 LGHNA, CDR2 YNFKEQ. This CDR3 has 13 amino acids. The CDR3 spells CASSQDLAYEQYF.

The V and J genes are TRBV6-5 and TRBJ2-5; TCRdb indicates TRBD2, and absent DNA this call remains unverified. CDR1 MNHEY and CDR2 SVGAGI come from the germline V gene. There are 15 residues in the CDR3. The chain's CDR3 is CASSYEGLGKETQYF.